The 2 T cell receptor beta chains below were found in one sample sequenced in a study of T cell repertoires in cytomegalovirus infection (dated by TCRdb to between 2018 and 2021). The instrument given in TCRdb is Illumina HiSeq 1500. TCRdb applied fastp at Q25 and MiXCR to the public reads, then kept only in-frame beta chains. Entries that share a CDR3 protein sequence are merged under the most common genes and DNA. This sample has about a million distinct CDR3 sequences in its table, and roughly 30% of those were observed once. Around an eighth of the sample is held by the ten biggest clonotypes. Antigen specificity for these receptors is unknown. The sample's treatment or condition label, decoded: in vitro stimulation with specific CMV peptide epitopes to enrich CMV-specific T cells. Sequenced here: cultured CD8+ T cells from PBMCs, sampled from culture after CMV antigen stimulation. Source of these receptors: a human donor in good health (CMV status not recorded). Some clones in this sample may be carry-over from other donors' samples.

Details on this clonotype: At one end, the junction sequence differs from germline, possibly due to a read error. The chain links TRBV7-6 to TRBJ1-2, with TRBD1 as a possible D gene (6 bases). This CDR3 is built from 14 residues. Germline assignment: CDR1 SGHVS and CDR2 FNYEAQ. The CDR3 reads CTSSFQGTLYGYTF. DNA of the CDR3: TGTACCAGCAGCTTCCAGGGGACCCTCTATGGCTACACCTTC.

In this sample, this clonotype turned up once. V usage is TRBV19 and J usage is TRBJ2-5; 8 bases are shared with TRBD1. Germline V gives CDR1 LNHDA, CDR2 SQIVND (reference sequence). The ends lost 7 bases at V and 0 bases at J; junction bases unmatched: 10. The CDR3 has 16 amino acids. CDR3 sequence: CASIPTGGPYQETQYF. The CDR3 nucleotides read TGTGCCAGTATTCCAACAGGGGGTCCGTACCAAGAGACCCAGTACTTC.